These 6 T cell receptor beta chains were all obtained from the same sample, sequenced in a study of T cell responses to AZD1222 COVID-19 vaccine. Clones were read by immunoSEQ multiplex PCR, and TCRdb kept only the in-frame ones, dropping some. The sample lists approximately 110,000 clones, approximately 92% seen once, with 1% to 1.5% in the top ten. This specimen was peripheral blood, taken on day 0 of AZD1222 vaccination. Receptor source: an adult in good health.

This clone showed up just once. The V and J genes are TRBV11-3 and TRBJ1-4; TRBD1 matches at 8 bases. V shed 5 bases, J shed 8 bases, and the junction held 4 bases outside the gene matches. From germline, CDR1 is SGHNT and CDR2 YENEEA. The CDR3 runs to 13 residues. The CDR3 region is CASSHRQGEKLFF. The DNA of the CDR3 is TGTGCCAGCAGCCACAGACAGGGGGAAAAACTGTTTTTT.

The V and J genes are TRBV7-6 and TRBJ2-5; D tentatively fits TRBD1 or TRBD2 (5 bases each). The germline gives CDR1 SGHVS, CDR2 FNYEAQ. This CDR3 has 16 residues. The V end lost 4 bases, the J end lost 5 bases, and 20 bases lay between the germline ends. This chain's CDR3 is CASSSKGYGTGETQYF. CDR3 coding DNA: TGTGCCAGCAGCTCCAAGGGGTACGGTACGGGGGAGACCCAGTACTTC.

This chain joins TRBV18 and TRBJ1-3, with D unresolved. Germline loops: CDR1 KGHSH, CDR2 LQKENI. This CDR3 has 16 residues. Trimming shortened V by 6 bases and J by 0 bases, and 15 bases separated the two germline ends. The CDR3 here is CASSPTGSTSGNTIYF. The CDR3 DNA follows: TGTGCCAGCTCCCCAACCGGGTCTACCTCTGGAAACACCATATATTTT.

This sequence joins TRBV5-6 and TRBJ1-3, with TRBD1 as a possible D gene (5 bases). This CDR3 region has 15 residues. Germline lookup yields CDR1 SGHDT and CDR2 YYEEEE. V lost 7 bases to trimming and J lost 3 bases, with 17 bases between them. The CDR3 bases are TGTGCCAGCGCTGGAGAGACGGGGGTTGGAAACACCATATATTTT. Translation gives CASAGETGVGNTIYF.

The chain recombines TRBV7-8 with TRBJ2-5; 9 nucleotides match TRBD2. Germline CDR1 is SGHVS and CDR2 is FQNEAQ. V trimming: 4 bases; J trimming: 5 bases; junction bases outside the gene matches: 5. The CDR3 runs 14 residues. The CDR3 protein is CASSSGTSSETQYF. In nucleotides, the CDR3 is TGTGCCAGCAGCTCCGGGACTAGCAGTGAGACCCAGTACTTC. Supplemented by reference TRBV7-8 and TRBJ2-5, the full variable domain reads GAGVSQSPRYKVAKRGQDVALRCDPISGHVSLFWYQQALGQGPEFLTYFQNEAQLDKSGLPSDRFFAERPEGSVSTLKIQRTQQEDSAVYLCASSSGTSSETQYFGPGTRLLVL.

V is TRBV24-1 and J is TRBJ1-1; 7 positions match TRBD1. V lost 8 bases and J lost 3; bases outside the gene matches: 8. Germline V gene data show CDR1 as KGHDR and CDR2 as SFDVKD. This CDR3 contains 14 residues. The CDR3 reads CATKTGSGYTEAFF. CDR3 in DNA: TGTGCCACCAAGACAGGGTCCGGTTACACTGAAGCTTTCTTT.